The 8 T cell receptor beta chains below all came from one sample that was sequenced in a study of CD8+ T cells in alopecia areata. Sequencing relied on a cDNA template that was reverse transcribed from extracted RNA. The data were produced by immunoSEQ multiplex PCR, yet TCRdb's version contains in-frame clones alone and is incomplete. In the table there are about 150,000 clones, around 87% of which are singletons. Source: CD8+ T cells sorted from blood, taken at week 0. These receptors were obtained from a human donor with alopecia areata.

The chain couples TRBV25-1 to TRBJ2-7; D call uncertain. The CDR3 sequence is 14 residues long. Trimming removed 1 base from V and 7 bases from J, with 14 bases in between. CDR1 and CDR2 from the germline V gene are MGHDK and SYGVNS. CDR3 sequence reads: CASSESWGMGEQYF. In DNA form, the CDR3 reads TGTGCCAGCAGTGAATCGTGGGGAATGGGTGAGCAGTACTTC.

In its sample, this clone was seen a few times. The chain recombines TRBV4-1 with TRBJ2-4, with D unclear. Trimming shortened V by 5 bases and J by 2 bases, and 10 bases separated the two germline ends. Germline assignment: CDR1 MGHRA and CDR2 YSYEKL. This CDR3 has 14 amino acids. The CDR3 coding sequence is TGCGCCAGCAGCAGCGCCGGAACCAAAAACATTCAGTACTTC. This sequence encodes CASSSAGTKNIQYF.

With respect to this clone: The DNA is omitted, as the CDR3 cannot be located on it reliably, and the CDR3 follows TCRdb's listing. V usage is TRBV21-1 and J usage is TRBJ1-5. TRBV21-1 is designated a pseudogene. The CDR3 is 20 amino acids long, termini counted. CDR3 region: CASSVPQQFVGEGSNQPQHF.

This clone was seen a few times. The V call is TRBV7-2, the J call TRBJ2-3; the match to TRBD2 covers 9 bases. Germline V gene lookup returns CDR1 SGHTA and CDR2 FQGNSA. This CDR3 spans 15 amino acids. Trimming took 8 bases from V and 4 from J; bases not matched to a gene: 10. The CDR3: CASATLSGGADTQYF. DNA of the CDR3: TGTGCCAGCGCAACGCTTAGCGGGGGTGCAGATACGCAGTATTTT.

The chain couples TRBV9 to TRBJ2-5; weak D call: TRBD1 (5 bases). CDR1 is SGDLS, CDR2 YYNGEE, per germline. This CDR3 has 14 amino acids. V lost 2 bases and J 5 bases, leaving 13 bases between the germline ends. CDR3 sequence: CASSVGRDGETQYF. In DNA form, the CDR3 reads TGTGCCAGCAGCGTGGGCAGGGATGGGGAGACCCAGTACTTC.

The rearrangement links TRBV7-3 to TRBJ2-6; D gene ambiguous. Trimming shortened V by 0 bases and J by 3 bases, and 0 bases separated the two germline ends. This CDR3 is built from 13 residues. Germline values: CDR1 SGHTA, CDR2 FQGTGA. CDR3 protein: CASSLTGANVLTF. CDR3 DNA sequence: TGTGCCAGCAGCTTAACTGGGGCCAACGTCCTGACTTTC.

In nucleotides, the CDR3 is TGTGCCAGCAGAGCCGCGTCGTACAATGAGCAGTTCTTC. Its translation: CASRAASYNEQFF. The chain couples TRBV7-9 to TRBJ2-1; D is unresolved. The CDR3 runs 13 residues. Germline CDR1 reads SEHNR; CDR2 reads FQNEAQ (reference sequence). Trimming stripped 6 bases from V and 4 bases from J, with 10 bases between.

This rearrangement joins TRBV2 to TRBJ2-6, with 12 bases aligning to TRBD1. The ends lost 5 bases at V and 2 bases at J; junction bases unmatched: 7. CDR3 length: 18 residues. Germline V lookup: CDR1 SNHLY, CDR2 FYNNEI. As DNA, the CDR3 is TGTGCCAGCAGTCACCCGGGGACAGGGGGCGCTGGGGCCAACGTCCTGACTTTC. It specifies CASSHPGTGGAGANVLTF.